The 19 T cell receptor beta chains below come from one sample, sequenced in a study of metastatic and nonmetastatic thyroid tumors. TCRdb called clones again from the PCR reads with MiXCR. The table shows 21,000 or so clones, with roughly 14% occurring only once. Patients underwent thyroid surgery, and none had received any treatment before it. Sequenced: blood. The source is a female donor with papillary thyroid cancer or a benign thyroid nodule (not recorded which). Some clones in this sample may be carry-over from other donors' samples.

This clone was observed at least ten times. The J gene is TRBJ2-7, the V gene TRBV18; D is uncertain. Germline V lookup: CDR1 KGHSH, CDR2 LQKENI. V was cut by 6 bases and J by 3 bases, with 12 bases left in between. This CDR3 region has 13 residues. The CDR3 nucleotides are TGTGCCAGCTCGCTCAAATTAGACTACGAGCAGTACTTC. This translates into CASSLKLDYEQYF.

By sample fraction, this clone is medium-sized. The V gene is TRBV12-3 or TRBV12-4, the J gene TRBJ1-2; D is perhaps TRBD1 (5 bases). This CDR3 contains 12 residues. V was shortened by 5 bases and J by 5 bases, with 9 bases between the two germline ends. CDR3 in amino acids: CASSPQGYGYTF. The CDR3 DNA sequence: TGTGCCAGCAGTCCTCAGGGATATGGCTACACCTTC.

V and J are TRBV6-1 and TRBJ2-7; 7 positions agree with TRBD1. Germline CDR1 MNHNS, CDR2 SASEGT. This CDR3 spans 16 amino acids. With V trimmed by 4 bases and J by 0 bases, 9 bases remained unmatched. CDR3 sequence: CASSGEGGSASYEQYF. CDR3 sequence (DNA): TGTGCCAGCAGTGGAGAAGGGGGCTCAGCCTCCTACGAGCAGTACTTC.

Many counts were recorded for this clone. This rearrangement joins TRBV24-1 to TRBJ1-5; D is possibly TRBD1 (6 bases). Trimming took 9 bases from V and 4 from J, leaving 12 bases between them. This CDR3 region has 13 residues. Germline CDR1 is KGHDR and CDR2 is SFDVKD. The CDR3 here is CATAEDSNQPQHF. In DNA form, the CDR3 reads TGTGCCACCGCAGAGGACAGTAATCAGCCCCAGCATTTT.

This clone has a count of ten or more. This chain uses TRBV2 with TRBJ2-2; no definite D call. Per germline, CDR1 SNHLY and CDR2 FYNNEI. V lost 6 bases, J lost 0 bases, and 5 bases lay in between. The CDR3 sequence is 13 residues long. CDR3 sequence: CASRKANTGELFF. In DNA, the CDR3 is TGTGCCAGCAGAAAAGCGAACACCGGGGAGCTGTTTTTT.

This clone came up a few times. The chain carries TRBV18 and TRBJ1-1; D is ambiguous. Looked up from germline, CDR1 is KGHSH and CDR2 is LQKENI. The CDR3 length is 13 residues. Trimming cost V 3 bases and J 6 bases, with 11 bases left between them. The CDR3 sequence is CASSPLQGAEAFF. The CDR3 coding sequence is TGTGCCAGCTCACCCCTGCAAGGTGCTGAAGCTTTCTTT. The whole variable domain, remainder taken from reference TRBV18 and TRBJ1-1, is NAGVMQNPRHLVRRRGQEARLRCSPMKGHSHVYWYRQLPEEGLKFMVYLQKENIIDESGMPKERFSAEFPKEGPSILRIQQVVRGDSAAYFCASSPLQGAEAFFGQGTRLTVV.

CDR3 loop: CASSPMSWGDPGAFF. CDR3 coding DNA: TGTGCCAGCAGCCCCATGAGTTGGGGGGATCCCGGAGCTTTCTTT. This sequence joins TRBV5-6 and TRBJ1-1, with D perhaps TRBD1 (5 bases). The V end lost 4 bases, the J end lost 10 bases, and 23 bases lay between the germline ends. Germline V CDR1 and CDR2: SGHDT, YYEEEE. CDR3 length equals 15 residues. Full variable domain (outside the CDR3, taken from reference TRBV5-6 and TRBJ1-1): DAGVTQSPTHLIKTRGQQVTLRCSPKSGHDTVSWYQQALGQGPQFIFQYYEEEERQRGNFPDRFSGHQFPNYSSELNVNALLLGDSALYLCASSPMSWGDPGAFFGQGTRLTVV.

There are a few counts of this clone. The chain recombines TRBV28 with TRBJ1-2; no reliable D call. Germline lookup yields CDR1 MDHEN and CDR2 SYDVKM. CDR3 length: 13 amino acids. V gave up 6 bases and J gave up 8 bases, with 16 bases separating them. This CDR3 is CASRPRKGVGYTF. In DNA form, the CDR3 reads TGTGCCAGCAGGCCTCGGAAGGGAGTGGGCTACACCTTC.

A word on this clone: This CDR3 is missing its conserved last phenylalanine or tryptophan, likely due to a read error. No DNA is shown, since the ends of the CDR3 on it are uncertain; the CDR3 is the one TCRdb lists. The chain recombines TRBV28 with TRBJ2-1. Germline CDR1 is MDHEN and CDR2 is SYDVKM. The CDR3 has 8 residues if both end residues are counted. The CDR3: CASSSITH.

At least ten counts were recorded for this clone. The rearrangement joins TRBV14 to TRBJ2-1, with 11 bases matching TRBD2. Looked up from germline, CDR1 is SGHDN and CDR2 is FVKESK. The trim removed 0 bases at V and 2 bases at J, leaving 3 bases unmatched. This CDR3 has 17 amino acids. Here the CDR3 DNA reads TGTGCCAGCAGCCAAGATCTTAGCGGGAGGGCCTACAATGAGCAGTTCTTC. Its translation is CASSQDLSGRAYNEQFF. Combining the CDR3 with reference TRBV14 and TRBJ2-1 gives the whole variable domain EAGVTQFPSHSVIEKGQTVTLRCDPISGHDNLYWYRRVMGKEIKFLLHFVKESKQDESGMPNNRFLAERTGGTYSTLKVQPAELEDSGVYFCASSQDLSGRAYNEQFFGPGTRLTVL.

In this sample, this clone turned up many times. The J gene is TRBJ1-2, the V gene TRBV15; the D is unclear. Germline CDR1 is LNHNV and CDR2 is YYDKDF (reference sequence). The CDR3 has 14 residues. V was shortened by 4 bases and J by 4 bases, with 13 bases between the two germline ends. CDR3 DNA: TGTGCCACCAGCATGTACCCTACCTCCTATGGCTACACCTTC. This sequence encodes CATSMYPTSYGYTF. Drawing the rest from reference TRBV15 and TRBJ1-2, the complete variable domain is DAMVIQNPRYQVTQFGKPVTLSCSQTLNHNVMYWYQQKSSQAPKLLFHYYDKDFNNEADTPDNFQSRRPNTSFCFLDIRSPGLGDTAMYLCATSMYPTSYGYTFGSGTRLTVV.

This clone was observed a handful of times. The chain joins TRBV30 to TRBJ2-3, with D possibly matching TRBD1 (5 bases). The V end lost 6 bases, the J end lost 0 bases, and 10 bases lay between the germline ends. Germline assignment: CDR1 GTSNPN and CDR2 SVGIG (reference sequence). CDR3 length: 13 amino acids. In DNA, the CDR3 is TGTGCCTGTAGGACACCTAGCACAGATACGCAGTATTTT. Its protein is CACRTPSTDTQYF.

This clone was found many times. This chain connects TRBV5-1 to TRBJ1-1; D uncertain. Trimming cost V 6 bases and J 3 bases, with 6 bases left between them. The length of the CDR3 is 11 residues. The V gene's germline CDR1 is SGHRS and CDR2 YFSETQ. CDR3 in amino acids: CASIGDTEAFF. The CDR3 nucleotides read TGCGCCAGCATCGGGGACACTGAAGCTTTCTTT.

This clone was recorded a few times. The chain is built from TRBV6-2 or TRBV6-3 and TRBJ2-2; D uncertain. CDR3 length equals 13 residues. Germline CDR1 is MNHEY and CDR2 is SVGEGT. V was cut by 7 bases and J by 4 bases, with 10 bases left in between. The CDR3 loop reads CASTFTVTGELFF. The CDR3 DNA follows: TGTGCCAGCACCTTCACTGTCACCGGGGAGCTGTTTTTT.

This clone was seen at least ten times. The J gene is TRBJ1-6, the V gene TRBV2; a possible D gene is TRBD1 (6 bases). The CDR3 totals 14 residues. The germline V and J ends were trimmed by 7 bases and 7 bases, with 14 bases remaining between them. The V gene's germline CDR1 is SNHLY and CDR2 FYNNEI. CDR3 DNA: TGTGCCAGCACCCAGGGACAAGGGAATTCACCCCTCCACTTT. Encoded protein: CASTQGQGNSPLHF.

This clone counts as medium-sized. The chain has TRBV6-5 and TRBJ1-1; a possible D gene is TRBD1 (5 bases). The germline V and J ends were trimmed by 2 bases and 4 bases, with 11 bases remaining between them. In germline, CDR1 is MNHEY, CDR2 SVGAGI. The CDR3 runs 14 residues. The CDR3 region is CASSYERGTTEAFF. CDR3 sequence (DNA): TGTGCCAGCAGTTACGAGAGAGGGACCACTGAAGCTTTCTTT.

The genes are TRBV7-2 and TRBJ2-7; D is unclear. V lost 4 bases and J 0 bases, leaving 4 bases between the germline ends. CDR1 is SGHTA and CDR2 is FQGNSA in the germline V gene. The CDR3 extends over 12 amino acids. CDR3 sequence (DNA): TGTGCCAGCAGCTCTCACTCCTACGAGCAGTACTTC. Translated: CASSSHSYEQYF. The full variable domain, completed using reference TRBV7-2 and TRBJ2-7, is GAGVSQSPSNKVTEKGKDVELRCDPISGHTALYWYRQSLGQGLEFLIYFQGNSAPDKSGLPSDRFSAERTGGSVSTLTIQRTQQEDSAVYLCASSSHSYEQYFGPGTRLTVT.

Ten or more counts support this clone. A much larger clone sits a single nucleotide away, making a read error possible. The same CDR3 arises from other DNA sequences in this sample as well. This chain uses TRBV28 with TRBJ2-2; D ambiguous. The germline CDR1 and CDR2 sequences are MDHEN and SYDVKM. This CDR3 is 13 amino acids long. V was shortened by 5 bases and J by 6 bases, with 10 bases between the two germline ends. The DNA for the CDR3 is TGTGCCAGCAGTCTGCGACGGCCCGGGGAGCTGTTTTTT. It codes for CASSLRRPGELFF.

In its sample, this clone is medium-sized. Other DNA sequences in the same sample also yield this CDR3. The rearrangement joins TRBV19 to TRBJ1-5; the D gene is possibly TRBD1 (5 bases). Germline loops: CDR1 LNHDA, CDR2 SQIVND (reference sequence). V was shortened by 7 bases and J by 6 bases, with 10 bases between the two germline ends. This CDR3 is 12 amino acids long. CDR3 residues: CASMQGTQPQHF. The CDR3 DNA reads TGTGCCAGTATGCAGGGCACTCAGCCCCAGCATTTT.